These T cell receptor beta chains were read from a single sample in a study of blood T cells in healthy people across ages. One entry per CDR3 protein results from TCRdb running MiXCR on the 5' RACE reads. The sample gives about 970,000 distinct CDR3 sequences, 51% of which show up once; 20% to 25% is in the top ten. Sample: blood. The source is a woman aged 60-75 years in good health. CDR3s include the opening cysteine and the closing phenylalanine or tryptophan. D genes are given only for firm matches. The size of a clone is reported for some rows only, either as once, few or many, or as a class for expanded clones.

TRBJ2-1	-	-	TRBV5-1	CASSLVGFPEQFF
TRBJ1-4	-	TRBD1	TRBV29-1	CSVLSRGLGEKLFF
TRBJ2-3	-	-	TRBV3-1	CASSQLIEKQYF
TRBJ1-2	-	-	TRBV9	CASSVEQGSNYGYTF
TRBJ1-1	few	TRBD1	TRBV4-2	CASSQDQGAREAFF
TRBJ2-3	once	TRBD1	TRBV13	CASSLRLQGGTDTQYF
TRBJ2-7	few	-	TRBV29-1	CSVRTAVSYEQYF
TRBJ2-1	-	-	TRBV29-1	CSVEEGYRTYNEQFF
TRBJ1-2	-	TRBD1	TRBV2	CASSPRQGAQAHGYTF
TRBJ2-7	-	TRBD2	TRBV28	CASSLQRGYEQYF
TRBJ2-6	few	-	TRBV4-1	CASSPLSGANVLTF
TRBJ2-1	-	-	TRBV20-1	CSASATRSPYNEQFF
TRBJ2-7	few	TRBD1	TRBV29-1	CSVSRDSSYEQYF
TRBJ2-1	-	TRBD2	TRBV5-1	CASSRDPTSGSTGEQFF
TRBJ2-3	few	-	TRBV11-1	CASSLFATMYGTQYF
TRBJ2-7	-	TRBD2	TRBV11-2	CASSSLWTSGRAYEQYF
TRBJ2-7	few	-	TRBV10-3	CAISPSSYEQYF
TRBJ2-3	-	-	TRBV6-5	CASSYSGREYDTQYF
TRBJ2-7	few	-	TRBV29-1	CSVSKTGVGEQYF
TRBJ2-6	once	-	TRBV7-2	CASSLGPSMRSGANVLTF
TRBJ2-7	few	TRBD1	TRBV4-1	CASSQPGQGYEQYF
TRBJ1-1	-	-	TRBV7-9	CASSLTGRVSTEAFF
TRBJ2-1	-	-	TRBV20-1	CSSQGTTYNEQFF
TRBJ1-1	-	-	TRBV20-1	CSAKDGGGTEAFF
TRBJ2-1	-	-	TRBV9	CASSVGISLQTYNEQFF
TRBJ2-4	few	-	TRBV29-1	CSVEIRDIQYF
TRBJ2-7	-	TRBD1	TRBV29-1	CSVQTGGSDEQYF
TRBJ2-7	-	-	TRBV15	CATSNGESYEQYF
TRBJ1-4	few	TRBD1	TRBV6-5	CASSYTGANAEKLFF
TRBJ2-7	-	-	TRBV7-2	CASSLELAEAYEQYF
TRBJ2-7	-	-	TRBV15	CATSIIKVRPYEQYF
TRBJ2-7	few	-	TRBV7-8	CASSLAQGPYTSSYEQYF